These 14 T cell receptor beta chains were sequenced from one sample in a study of identical twins. In TCRdb, the 5' RACE reads were re-called with MiXCR into one record per CDR3 protein. In the table there are roughly 490,000 distinct CDR3 sequences, 13% to 15% of which are singletons. The same data also went into a second study, on yellow fever vaccine responses in identical twins.

The material sequenced was CD4+ T cells sorted from blood. The source is a young woman in good health.

This clonotype showed up just a few times. The J gene is TRBJ2-3, the V gene TRBV11-2, with D unclear. V was cut by 5 bases and J by 1 base, with 16 bases left in between. CDR1 and CDR2 (germline): SGHAT, FQNNGV. The CDR3 covers 16 residues. CDR3: CASSITGSHGTDTQYF. The CDR3 DNA reads TGTGCCAGCAGCATTACCGGGTCCCACGGCACAGATACGCAGTATTTT.

This clonotype showed up many times. The rearrangement uses TRBV25-1 and TRBJ2-7, with a tentative D call TRBD1 (5 bases). Looked up from germline, CDR1 is MGHDK and CDR2 is SYGVNS. CDR3 size: 15 residues. V lost 2 bases and J lost 5, with 16 bases in between. CDR3 sequence reads: CASSEPGSSGDEQYF. The CDR3 DNA follows: TGTGCCAGCAGTGAACCAGGGTCATCAGGCGACGAGCAGTACTTC.

This clonotype was seen a handful of times. The chain links TRBV20-1 to TRBJ2-5; D is unresolved. Trimming removed 2 bases from V and 5 bases from J, with 12 bases in between. Germline loops: CDR1 DFQATT, CDR2 SNEGSKA (reference sequence). The CDR3 has 13 amino acids. CDR3 loop: CSARPGPGETQYF. In DNA, the CDR3 is TGCAGTGCTAGACCTGGCCCCGGGGAGACCCAGTACTTC.

This clonotype was detected only a few times. A read error may produce the germline difference seen at one junction end. The chain combines TRBV12-3 or TRBV12-4 with TRBJ1-5; D possibly corresponds to TRBD1 (6 bases). This CDR3 has 12 amino acids. The CDR3 DNA reads TGTGCCAGCAGTCCAAAAACAGGGCTGAGGGTTTTT. Translation: CASSPKTGLRVF.

This clonotype occurred a few times. V is TRBV6-2 or TRBV6-3 and J is TRBJ2-7; the D gene is possibly TRBD1 (5 bases). CDR3 length: 15 amino acids. In germline, CDR1 is MNHEY, CDR2 SVGEGT. V lost 6 bases and J lost 5, with 20 bases in between. The CDR3 coding sequence is TGTGCCAGCAGCTTTAAGCTAGGGGTTTCCCACGAGCAGTACTTC. As protein: CASSFKLGVSHEQYF.

V gene TRBV6-1 combines with J gene TRBJ2-5; possible D gene TRBD1, 5 bases. This CDR3 comprises 16 residues. Germline CDR1 and CDR2: MNHNS and SASEGT. The V gene lost 2 bases and the J gene lost 2 bases, with 15 bases spanning the gap. The CDR3 DNA follows: TGTGCCAGCAGTGAACAGGGTTTCTGGCAACAAGAGACCCAGTACTTC. Translating gives CASSEQGFWQQETQYF.

The chain links TRBV7-2 to TRBJ2-1; a weak D match, TRBD2 (7 bases). The V end was cut by 5 bases, the J end by 6 bases, with 20 bases between. This CDR3 region has 16 residues. The germline V gene encodes CDR1 SGHTA and CDR2 FQGNSA. CDR3 loop: CASSLTGGGAVNEQFF. The CDR3 DNA follows: TGTGCCAGCAGCCTAACAGGAGGGGGGGCGGTCAATGAGCAGTTCTTC.

This chain links TRBV28 with TRBJ1-2, with 9 nucleotides matching TRBD1. The V segment lost 7 bases and the J segment 5 bases; nucleotides outside the gene matches: 11. CDR1 and CDR2 (germline): MDHEN, SYDVKM. The CDR3 totals 15 residues. DNA for the CDR3: TGTGCCAGCATTGCGGGGGGTGGGACAGGGTATGGCTACACCTTC. Its translation: CASIAGGGTGYGYTF.

The chain has TRBV29-1 and TRBJ2-3, with 10 positions matching TRBD2. This CDR3 comprises 17 residues. The germline V gene encodes CDR1 SQVTM and CDR2 ANQGSEA. Germline trimming cut 3 bases from V and 2 bases from J; bases unmatched to any gene: 11. CDR3 nucleotides: TGCAGCGTTGAGGGAAGCGGGAGGGCCGGTCCCACAGATACGCAGTATTTT. Protein: CSVEGSGRAGPTDTQYF.

This clonotype came up once. The CDR3 DNA reads as TGTGCCAGCAGCTTTGGGTCAGCCGAGCAGTACTTC. It yields the protein CASSFGSAEQYF. This chain links TRBV7-2 with TRBJ2-7; D uncertain. The germline gives CDR1 SGHTA, CDR2 FQGNSA. CDR3 length: 12 amino acids. V lost 3 bases and J lost 6, with 9 bases in between.

The sample holds a few counts of this clonotype. The gene calls are TRBV6-1 and TRBJ2-1; 7 bases map to TRBD1. J lost 7 bases, V lost 6 bases, and 12 bases had no gene match. The CDR3 loop spans 15 amino acids. Per the germline V gene, CDR1 is MNHNS and CDR2 is SASEGT. The CDR3 DNA reads as TGTGCCAGCAGGGTGGACAGGAACAGGAGGAATGAGCAGTTCTTC. Its protein product is CASRVDRNRRNEQFF.

In this sample, this clonotype turned up a few times. The chain joins TRBV6-1 to TRBJ2-2, with D possibly TRBD1 on 6 matching bases. CDR1 MNHNS and CDR2 SASEGT come from the germline V gene. V lost 6 bases to trimming and J lost 4 bases, with 15 bases between them. The CDR3 is 15 amino acids. The CDR3 DNA reads TGTGCCAGCAGGGCAGGGGCGCTGAGCACCGGGGAGCTGTTTTTT. This encodes CASRAGALSTGELFF.

This clonotype was found many times. CDR3 region: CASSLEGQGRSYEQYF. The CDR3 bases are TGCGCCAGCAGCTTGGAGGGACAGGGAAGATCTTACGAGCAGTACTTC. The chain carries TRBV5-1 and TRBJ2-7; 9 bases line up with TRBD1. Germline values: CDR1 SGHRS, CDR2 YFSETQ. The CDR3 sequence is 16 residues long. Trimming removed 0 bases from V and 4 bases from J; junction bases left unmatched: 8.

V gene TRBV2 combines with J gene TRBJ2-7, with D possibly matching TRBD1 (6 bases). Trimming pared 5 bases from V and 2 bases from J, leaving 13 bases between. In germline, CDR1 is SNHLY, CDR2 FYNNEI. This CDR3 has 14 amino acids. CDR3: CASSQTGTTYEQYF. The DNA of the CDR3 is TGTGCCAGCAGTCAGACAGGTACCACCTACGAGCAGTACTTC.